This T cell receptor (beta chain) was identified during a study of human T cells and chemical hapten exposure. The germline CDR1 and CDR2 sequences are MNHNY and SVGAGI (reference sequence). The CDR3 consists of 15 residues. The ends were cut back, 2 bases at V and 7 bases at J, with 15 bases in the middle. TCRdb re-called the RACE reads through MiXCR, storing one row per CDR3 protein. The table records over 70,000 distinct CDR3 sequences, under 14% of them present only once. Time point given: patch test 2, 6 weeks after DPC sensitization. Treatment noted: therapeutic diphenylcyclopropenone sensitization with weekly scalp DPC.

Sequenced here: whole blood, sampled in connection with sensitization to the hapten diphenylcyclopropenone (DPC). The receptor was isolated from a man younger than 35 with alopecia areata. Some clones in this sample may be carry-over from other donors' samples. The rearrangement links TRBV6-6 to TRBJ2-1, with D perhaps matching TRBD1 (5 bases). As DNA, the CDR3 is TGTGCCAGCAGTTACCCAGGGCTACCTACTAATGAGCAGTTCTTC. It encodes CASSYPGLPTNEQFF.